This T cell receptor beta chain was retrieved from a study of T cell responses to AZD1222 COVID-19 vaccine (dated by TCRdb to about 2021). Regarding the study in general: TCR sequencing was performed for about 240 trial participants, of whom roughly 200 were given two doses of AZD1222 and around 26 were given two doses of MenACWY control vaccine. Trial participants were enrolled by age into subgroups of 18-55, 56-69 and 70-plus years, and roughly 150, 30 and 60 TCR-sequenced participants, respectively, were included in these subgroups. Summary of the overall study and its limitations: Reportedly, close to half of the unique spike-specific TCRs recognized epitopes lying outside the regions that are mutated in the B.1.351 and B.1.1.7 variants. Participants were mostly white British and included more females than males, and it was suggested by the authors that clonal diversity may have been underestimated. Because no day 14 peak-response samples were available, repertoires were characterized only after the peak T cell response. After two AZD1222 doses, spike-specific TCR breadth and depth were significantly higher than at day 0 and than in MenACWY recipients. The 56-69-year group was small, and its depth increase did not reach significance, likely because of low power. Conclusions about previously exposed vaccinees were limited because only a handful of AZD1222 recipients were SARS-CoV-2 seropositive at baseline. The vaccine-associated CD4 TCRs covered the entire spike protein, and the dominant responses fell in regions 160-218 and 743-854.

CDR1 and CDR2, per the germline V gene, are SGHRS and YFSETQ. CDR3 length: 16 amino acids, cysteine to phenylalanine. CDR3 DNA only is kept here, 48 bases in frame from base 1. Trimming accounts for 1 base at V and 3 bases at J, while the number of junction bases matched to no gene is 8. With regard to this clone: This receptor's antigen is unknown. No much larger clone exists at a distance of one base, and base qualities are not known.

The time point label of this sample denotes: about 28 days (+/-7) after the second vaccine dose. The label giving this sample's treatment or condition can be read as: meningococcal conjugate vaccine given as trial control. The vaccinee samples were drawn from two UK trials, COV001 and COV002, one of which was a single-blind randomized controlled phase 2/3 trial testing AZD1222 (ChAdOx1 nCoV-19) in healthy adults. For TCRbeta chain sequencing, PBMC samples from trial participants were taken at day 0 and at day 28 after the second dose. The CDR3 regions of human TCRbeta chains were analyzed by immunosequencing. Under the source paper's analysis protocol: Repertoire TCRs were matched against a reference library of SARS-CoV-2-specific TCRs generated with the MIRA antigen-specificity platform. Breadth meant the fraction of unique TCRs that were SARS-CoV-2-associated, whereas depth meant the fraction of total T cells that were SARS-CoV-2-associated. Using the MIRA data, every spike-specific TCR was mapped to the spike region that the TCR reacted to and assigned to either a CD4 or a CD8 class. Log10-transformed breadth and depth values were compared by one-way ANOVA with Sidak's multiple comparisons tests. The source is immuneACCESS, and TCRdb retained only in-frame sequences with V and J called. Part of the clones is not carried over; for the studies checked, unresolved V genes explain less than half of this, and the remainder is unexplained. Clone size and V and J calls were adopted from that table, with D and trimming inferred from the DNA. Present in this sample are more than 95,000 clones, about nine tenths of which were seen just once. The ten largest clones capture approximately 3% of the sample.

The material sequenced was peripheral blood, taken 28 days after the second dose of the MenACWY control vaccine. The sequence came from an adult who received the MenACWY meningococcal vaccine as a control. Rearrangement joined TRBV5-1 to TRBJ2-7, with 9 bases in between that match TRBD1. The DNA reads as follows: TGCGCCAGCAGCTTGAATGTTGTGGGACAGGGCTACGAGCAGTACTTC. This translates into CASSLNVVGQGYEQYF.